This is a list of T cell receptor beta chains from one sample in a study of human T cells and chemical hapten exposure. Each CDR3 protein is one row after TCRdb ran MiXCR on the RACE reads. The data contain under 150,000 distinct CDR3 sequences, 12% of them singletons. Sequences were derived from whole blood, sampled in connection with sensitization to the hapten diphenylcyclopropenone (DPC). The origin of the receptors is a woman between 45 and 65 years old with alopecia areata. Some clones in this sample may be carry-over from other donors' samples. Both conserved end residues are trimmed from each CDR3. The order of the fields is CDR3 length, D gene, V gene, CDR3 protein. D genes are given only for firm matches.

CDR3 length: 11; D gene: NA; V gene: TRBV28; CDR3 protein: ASSPLLKTEAF
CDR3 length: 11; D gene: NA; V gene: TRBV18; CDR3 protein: ASSPLGSTEAF
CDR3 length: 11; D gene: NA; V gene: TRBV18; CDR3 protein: ASSPPGRFEQY
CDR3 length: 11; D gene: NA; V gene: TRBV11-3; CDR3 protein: ASSLTTAGRQF
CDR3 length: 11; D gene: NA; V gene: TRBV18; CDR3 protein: ASSEGHMDTQY
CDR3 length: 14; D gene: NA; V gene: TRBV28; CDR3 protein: ASSSPPGGGGTEAF
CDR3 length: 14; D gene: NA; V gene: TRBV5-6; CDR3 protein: ASSLGAGALSNTQY
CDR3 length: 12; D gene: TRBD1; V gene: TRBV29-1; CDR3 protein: SGWTGGPTYEQY
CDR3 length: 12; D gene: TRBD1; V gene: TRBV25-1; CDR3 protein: ASSEQGARYGYT
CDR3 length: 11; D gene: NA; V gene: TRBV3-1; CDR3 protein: ASSQVTGTKAF
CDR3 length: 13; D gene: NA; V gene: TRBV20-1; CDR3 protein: SARVPGRVSQPQH
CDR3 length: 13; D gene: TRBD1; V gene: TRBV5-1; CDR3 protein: ASSLRGQGYTEAF
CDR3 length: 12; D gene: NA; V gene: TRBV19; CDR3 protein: ASSILPPGAGQF
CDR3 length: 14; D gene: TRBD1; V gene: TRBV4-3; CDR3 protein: ASSQAPGQGSYGYT
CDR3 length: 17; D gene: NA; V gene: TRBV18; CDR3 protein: ASSPLPRTSVIVGNTIY
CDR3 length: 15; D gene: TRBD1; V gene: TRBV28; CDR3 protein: ASSLTTGVAYTGELF
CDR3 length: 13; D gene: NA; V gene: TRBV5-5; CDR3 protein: ASSLRKTEGNTIY
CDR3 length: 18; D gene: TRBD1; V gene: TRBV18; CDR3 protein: ASSPPGQGRVRSSYNEQF
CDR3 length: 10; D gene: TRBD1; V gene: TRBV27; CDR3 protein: ASGRQGNEQF
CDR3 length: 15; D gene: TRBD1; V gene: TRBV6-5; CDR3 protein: ASSLRGLNTGATEQY
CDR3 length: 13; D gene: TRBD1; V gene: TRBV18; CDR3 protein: ASSPRTGNPYEQY
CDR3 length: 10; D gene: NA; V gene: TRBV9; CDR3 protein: ASSAPGETQY
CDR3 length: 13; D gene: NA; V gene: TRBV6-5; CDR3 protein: ASSNTGYMKNIQY
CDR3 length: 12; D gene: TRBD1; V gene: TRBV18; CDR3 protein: ASSPTGGEERLF
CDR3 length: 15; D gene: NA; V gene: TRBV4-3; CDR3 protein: ASSQEPGRTSTDTQY
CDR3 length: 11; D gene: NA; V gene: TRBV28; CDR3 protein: ASSPSRGRSLH